These T cell receptor beta chains were read from a single sample in a study of OX40 agonist ivuxolimab in advanced cancers. Profiled with immunoSEQ multiplex PCR; TCRdb holds only in-frame clones, not every one. This table has tens of thousands of clones, about 87% appearing once. Sequencing used CD4+ or CD8+ T cells sorted from blood, obtained in a trial of the OX40 agonist ivuxolimab. The receptors stem from an adult with an advanced solid tumor such as melanoma, head and neck, liver or kidney cancer. Each CDR3 is given with its conserved first and last residue. D genes are given only for firm matches. Rows give clone size only sometimes, using once, few, many, or a class for an expanded clone.

.,once,TRBV28,TRBJ2-1,CASSTGTLPEQFF,TGTGCCAGCAGCACCGGGACCCTTCCTGAGCAGTTCTTC
.,.,TRBV6-6,TRBJ1-1,CASSQDPEYTEAFF,TGTGCCAGCAGCCAAGACCCAGAATACACTGAAGCTTTCTTT
TRBD2,once,TRBV27,TRBJ2-1,CASSYLAEDEQFF,TGTGCCAGCAGTTACCTAGCGGAAGATGAGCAGTTCTTC
.,once,TRBV28,TRBJ1-2,CASSFRHGDGYTF,TGTGCCAGCAGTTTTAGACACGGCGATGGCTACACCTTC
.,.,TRBV10-3,TRBJ1-6,CAISESGGRNSPLHF,TGTGCCATCAGTGAGTCTGGGGGTCGGAATTCACCCCTCCACTTT
TRBD2,.,TRBV19,TRBJ2-1,CASGGPGLAVYNEQFF,TGTGCCAGTGGGGGCCCGGGACTAGCGGTCTACAATGAGCAGTTCTTC
TRBD2,.,TRBV6-1,TRBJ2-7,CASSELGTSGRREQYF,TGTGCCAGCAGTGAATTAGGGACTAGCGGGAGAAGAGAGCAGTACTTC
.,.,TRBV7-6,TRBJ1-1,CASSFRTDTEAFF,TGTGCCAGCAGCTTCAGAACCGACACTGAAGCTTTCTTT
.,.,TRBV7-2,TRBJ2-5,CASSSVNVGDRGTQYF,TGTGCCAGCAGCTCGGTTAATGTGGGGGACCGGGGGACCCAGTACTTC
TRBD2,once,TRBV5-1,TRBJ2-7,CASRLRSGSLGEQYF,TGCGCCAGCAGGCTCCGTAGCGGGAGTCTAGGGGAGCAGTACTTC
TRBD2,.,TRBV11-2,TRBJ2-1,CASSLTSGSYNEQFF,TGTGCCAGCAGCTTGACTAGCGGGAGCTACAATGAGCAGTTCTTC